Shown below are 19 T cell receptor beta chains from a single sample sequenced in a study of T cell repertoires in cytomegalovirus infection. Their recognized antigens are unknown. Using its own MiXCR run on the reads, TCRdb lists one record per CDR3 protein. The sample includes some 920,000 distinct CDR3 sequences, approximately 30% of them seen just once. The sample in question was cultured CD8+ T cells from PBMCs, obtained from culture after CMV antigen stimulation. The source of these receptors is a human donor in good health (CMV status not recorded). Some clones in this sample may be carry-over from other donors' samples.

This clonotype occurred a few times. The rearrangement joins TRBV6-6 to TRBJ1-5, with TRBD1 identical over 7 bases. Germline V lookup: CDR1 MNHNY, CDR2 SVGAGI (reference sequence). The CDR3 contains 15 residues. Losses at the gene ends were 8 bases for V and 1 base for J; bases not matched to a gene: 8. The CDR3 DNA follows: TGTGCCAGCCGATTCCGGGACAGAAGCAATCAGCCCCAGCATTTT. Translated, it gives CASRFRDRSNQPQHF.

The chain employs TRBV7-6 and TRBJ2-2, with 8 positions matching TRBD1. The ends lost 7 bases at V and 5 bases at J; junction bases unmatched: 12. Germline CDR1 is SGHVS and CDR2 is FNYEAQ. The CDR3 totals 16 residues. In DNA form, the CDR3 reads TGTGCCAGCACCCTAGAGTGGGGACAGGTTACCGGGGAGCTGTTTTTT. Translation: CASTLEWGQVTGELFF.

V usage is TRBV6-2 or TRBV6-3 and J usage is TRBJ1-2; D remains unclear. V was cut by 2 bases and J by 0 bases, with 10 bases left in between. CDR3 length: 15 amino acids. Germline assignment: CDR1 MNHEY and CDR2 SVGEGT. The CDR3 protein is CASSYSPEPNYGYTF. CDR3 sequence (DNA): TGTGCCAGCAGTTACAGCCCAGAGCCTAACTATGGCTACACCTTC.

The chain carries TRBV6-2 or TRBV6-3 and TRBJ2-3; D perhaps matches TRBD2 (5 bases). Germline CDR1 MNHEY, CDR2 SVGEGT. The CDR3 runs 11 residues. The V end was cut by 6 bases, the J end by 9 bases, with 10 bases between. The CDR3 sequence: CASSGMGTQYF. CDR3 DNA sequence: TGTGCCAGCAGCGGGATGGGGACGCAGTATTTT.

The gene calls are TRBV28 and TRBJ1-2, with D possibly matching TRBD1 (5 bases). Germline V CDR1 and CDR2: MDHEN, SYDVKM. This CDR3 has 22 amino acids. The V and J ends lost 1 base and 3 bases respectively, with 33 bases between them. CDR3 sequence: CASSLLPGDLNSAPFFHYGYTF. The CDR3 DNA follows: TGTGCCAGCAGTTTATTGCCCGGGGACCTAAACTCTGCGCCATTTTTTCACTATGGCTACACCTTC.

This clonotype turned up a few times. CDR3 DNA: TGTGCCAGCAGTTTAAGGTTAGCGAGGTACCAAGAGACCCAGTACTTC. Its translation is CASSLRLARYQETQYF. V usage is TRBV27 and J usage is TRBJ2-5; TRBD2 is a possible D gene (5 bases). The CDR3 sequence is 16 residues long. The V gene lost 2 bases and the J gene lost 0 bases, with 13 bases spanning the gap. Germline CDR1 MNHEY, CDR2 SMNVEV (reference sequence).

This chain connects TRBV6-5 to TRBJ2-1, with D perhaps TRBD1 (6 bases). Deletions cut 10 bases from V and 0 bases from J, with 10 bases between. The CDR3 covers 13 residues. CDR1 is MNHEY and CDR2 is SVGAGI in the germline V gene. Here the CDR3 reads CAIGQSSYNEQFF. In nucleotides, the CDR3 is TGTGCCATCGGACAGAGCTCCTACAATGAGCAGTTCTTC.

V is TRBV6-8 and J is TRBJ1-4, with 9 positions matching TRBD1. This CDR3 spans 16 amino acids. The trim removed 5 bases at V and 8 bases at J, leaving 12 bases unmatched. Germline V lookup: CDR1 MNHGY, CDR2 SAAAGT. CDR3: CASSPRGQGSREKLFF. The DNA for the CDR3 is TGTGCCAGCAGTCCTCGGGGACAGGGTTCTCGGGAAAAACTGTTTTTT.

Only a few counts were recorded for this clonotype. V gene TRBV7-8 combines with J gene TRBJ1-2; D remains unclear. This CDR3 contains 15 residues. The germline V gene has CDR1 SGHVS and CDR2 FQNEAQ. The ends were cut back, 1 base at V and 5 bases at J, with 14 bases in the middle. Here the CDR3 DNA reads TGTGCCAGCAGCTTAGAAGGCCCCGCGGTGTATGGCTACACCTTC. Its translation: CASSLEGPAVYGYTF.

The V call is TRBV29-1, the J call TRBJ2-1; TRBD1 agrees at 10 bases. Losses at the gene ends were 7 bases for V and 4 bases for J; bases not matched to a gene: 4. Per germline, CDR1 SQVTM and CDR2 ANQGSEA. The CDR3 consists of 13 residues. The CDR3 region is CSGGTGVYNEQFF. The CDR3 DNA follows: TGCAGCGGTGGGACAGGGGTTTACAATGAGCAGTTCTTC.

In its sample, this clonotype was seen a few times. The genes are TRBV7-3 and TRBJ2-1; D is ambiguous. Trimming pared 4 bases from V and 6 bases from J, leaving 19 bases between. CDR3 size: 16 residues. Germline CDR1 and CDR2: SGHTA and FQGTGA. CDR3 protein: CASSSYQALLGNEQFF. The CDR3 coding sequence is TGTGCCAGCAGCTCTTACCAGGCTCTCCTCGGCAATGAGCAGTTCTTC. Full variable domain (missing parts from reference TRBV7-3 and TRBJ2-1): GAGVSQTPSNKVTEKGKYVELRCDPISGHTALYWYRQSLGQGPEFLIYFQGTGAADDSGLPNDRFFAVRPEGSVSTLKIQRTERGDSAVYLCASSSYQALLGNEQFFGPGTRLTVL.

This clonotype has a count of ten or more. The chain combines TRBV7-9 with TRBJ2-7; TRBD1 matches 11 bases. Germline V CDR1 and CDR2: SEHNR, FQNEAQ (reference sequence). J gave up 4 bases and V 5 bases, and 10 bases lay outside the gene matches. The length of the CDR3 is 16 residues. The CDR3 nucleotides are TGTGCCAGCAGCCGTAACAGCGGACAGGGGGCTTACGAGCAGTACTTC. This encodes CASSRNSGQGAYEQYF.

The chain combines TRBV7-9 with TRBJ1-1; no firm D call. CDR1 is SEHNR, CDR2 FQNEAQ, per germline (reference sequence). V was cut by 7 bases and J by 5 bases, with 14 bases left in between. This CDR3 region has 13 residues. CDR3 region: CASKDQHSTEAFF. CDR3 in DNA: TGTGCCAGCAAAGATCAGCATAGTACTGAAGCTTTCTTT.

This clonotype occurred a few times. V is TRBV25-1 and J is TRBJ1-6, with TRBD1 matching 8 bases. Trimming at V came to 0 bases and at J to 5 bases, leaving 6 bases not matched to a gene. The CDR3 length is 17 residues. Germline assignment: CDR1 MGHDK and CDR2 SYGVNS. As DNA, the CDR3 is TGTGCCAGCAGTGAATACTTCACGGACAGGGATAATTCACCCCTCCACTTT. Its protein product is CASSEYFTDRDNSPLHF.

This clonotype was seen a handful of times. V is TRBV6-2 or TRBV6-3 and J is TRBJ2-1; D gene ambiguous. V was cut by 0 bases and J by 2 bases, with 14 bases left in between. This CDR3 comprises 17 residues. The germline gives CDR1 MNHEY, CDR2 SVGEGT. The CDR3 protein is CASSYSSWPRAYNEQFF. DNA of the CDR3: TGTGCCAGCAGTTACTCGTCATGGCCCCGGGCCTACAATGAGCAGTTCTTC.

This clonotype showed up just once. One junction end disagrees with the germline gene, perhaps due to a read error. The rearrangement links TRBV5-3 to TRBJ2-3, with D unclear. TRBV5-3 is filed as an ORF, its function uncertain. The CDR3 is 12 residues long. DNA of the CDR3: TGTGCCAGCAGCTTTCACGGGGATACGCAGTATTTT. Translating it yields CASSFHGDTQYF.

This chain links TRBV19 with TRBJ2-1; D is uncertain. V lost 0 bases and J 0 bases, leaving 9 bases between the germline ends. The CDR3 covers 16 residues. The germline CDR1 and CDR2 sequences are LNHDA and SQIVND (reference sequence). Here the CDR3 DNA reads TGTGCCAGTAGTATAGAGGGCCTGGACTCCTACAATGAGCAGTTCTTC. Translation gives CASSIEGLDSYNEQFF. Based on the CDR3 plus reference TRBV19 and TRBJ2-1, the full variable domain is DGGITQSPKYLFRKEGQNVTLSCEQNLNHDAMYWYRQDPGQGLRLIYYSQIVNDFQKGDIAEGYSVSREKKESFPLTVTSAQKNPTAFYLCASSIEGLDSYNEQFFGPGTRLTVL.

The CDR3 reads CASSEDPRPYEQYV. In nucleotides, the CDR3 is TGTGCCAGCAGTGAAGATCCCAGACCCTACGAGCAGTACGTC. This chain connects TRBV6-1 to TRBJ2-7; no firm D call. This CDR3 has 14 residues. Looked up from germline, CDR1 is MNHNS and CDR2 is SASEGT. The V end was cut by 1 base, the J end by 2 bases, with 9 bases between.

V is TRBV6-5 and J is TRBJ1-1; D is perhaps TRBD1 (5 bases). The V gene's germline CDR1 is MNHEY and CDR2 SVGAGI. CDR3 length: 14 amino acids. Between the trimmed V and J ends, which lost 0 bases and 4 bases, there was a span of 9 bases. The CDR3 reads CASSYSVRVTEAFF. CDR3 bases: TGTGCCAGCAGTTACTCGGTCAGGGTCACTGAAGCTTTCTTT.